This T cell receptor (beta chain) is drawn from a study of T cell responses to AZD1222 COVID-19 vaccine. Findings of the study overall: It was only after the peak T cell response that any repertoires were sampled. Seropositive AZD1222 recipients at baseline numbered only six or seven. With dominance at 160-218 and 743-854, vaccine-associated CD4 TCRs spanned spike.

The table came from immunoSEQ multiplex PCR; TCRdb's copy has only in-frame clones and leaves some out. The profile shows roughly 120,000 clones, approximately 90% of them singletons. For this clone: The target antigen is unknown.

The CDR3 runs to 13 residues. Germline V gives CDR1 SNHLY, CDR2 FYNNEI. V lost 4 bases, J lost 6 bases, and 2 bases stayed unmatched. This sequence was found in an adult in good health. The genes are TRBV2 and TRBJ2-3; 9 bases match TRBD2. The sample consisted of peripheral blood, taken on day 0 of AZD1222 vaccination. The CDR3 sequence: CASSGLAVDTQYF. The CDR3 DNA sequence: TGTGCCAGCAGTGGACTAGCGGTTGATACGCAGTATTTT.